This T cell receptor beta chain was found in a study of blood T cell repertoires in COVID-19. On the study more broadly: Acute-phase and convalescent COVID-19 samples originated in the United States, Italy and Spain. From T cells, B-cell-depleted T cells, or PBMCs came the material, which was cDNA or gDNA.

This CDR3 is built from 14 residues. The germline CDR1 and CDR2 sequences are MNHEY and SVGAGI. V was shortened by 0 bases and J by 9 bases, with 12 bases between the two germline ends. Original methodology: Nucleated cell counts were estimated from reference gene primer amplification. Generated by immunoSEQ multiplex PCR, the TCRdb table keeps only in-frame clones and is missing some. The V and J calls and clone size come from that table; D and trimming were worked out from the DNA. The table shows around 100,000 clones, with 92% occurring only once. Source material: peripheral blood. V gene TRBV6-5 combines with J gene TRBJ1-5; D is perhaps TRBD1 (6 bases). The TCR comes from a man in his sixties or seventies with acute or convalescent COVID-19. Written as DNA, the CDR3 is TGTGCCAGCAGTTACTCCCAGGGGTGGTTGCCCCAGCATTTT. It translates to CASSYSQGWLPQHF.